The source of this T cell receptor (beta chain) is a study of metastatic and nonmetastatic thyroid tumors. About the study: Comparative analysis of repertoires was undertaken across blood and tumor or nodule tissue obtained from malignant and benign thyroid patients. General observations from the study: Reported TCR beta diversity, measured in blood and tumor, was significantly higher for malignant thyroid tumors than for benign nodules.

Patients underwent thyroid surgery, and none had received any treatment before it. The V gene end was trimmed by 0 bases and the J gene end by 9 bases; junction bases not matched to a gene: 12. Germline V lookup: CDR1 SGHRS, CDR2 YFSETQ. The CDR3 extends over 17 amino acids. In this sample, this clone is medium-sized. The antigen is unknown. In the original analysis: Variation in CDR3 across clinicopathological groups served as the basis for constructing a distant-metastasis classifier in papillary thyroid cancer. TCRdb redid the clone calls on the PCR reads using MiXCR. V and J calls and clone size were set by TCRdb, not the authors. The table records 9,500 to 15,000 clones, more than 30% of them present only once.

J is TRBJ2-1 and V is TRBV5-1, with 10 positions matching TRBD2. Sequenced material: tumor tissue. This receptor was taken from a female donor with papillary thyroid cancer or a benign thyroid nodule (not recorded which). Some clones in this sample may be carry-over from other donors' samples. CDR3 residues: CASSLARIAGGQGEQFF. In DNA form, the CDR3 reads TGCGCCAGCAGCTTGGCCCGGATAGCGGGGGGCCAGGGTGAGCAGTTCTTC.